This T cell receptor (beta chain) was found in a study of blood T cell repertoires in COVID-19. In the study overall: Sites in the United States, Italy and Spain provided acute and convalescent COVID-19 samples. PBMCs, B-cell-depleted T cells, or T cells were the source of the cDNA or gDNA that made up the material.

Germline-derived CDR1 and CDR2 are KGHDR and SFDVKD. After removal of 3 bases from V and 1 base from J, the junction contained 2 bases not matched to a gene. The CDR3 loop spans 16 amino acids. In the case of this clone: The same CDR3 can be traced to other DNA sequences in this sample.

Sequencing was performed with immunoSEQ multiplex PCR; in TCRdb, only in-frame clones are kept and a portion is missing. This sample has approximately 140,000 clones, with about 86% found just once. This receptor was obtained from a man aged 65 to 85 with acute or convalescent COVID-19. The chain has TRBV24-1 and TRBJ2-3; 11 positions match TRBD1. The sequenced material came from peripheral blood. DNA for the CDR3: TGTGCCACCAGTGATCCGGGACAGGGGGGCACAGATACGCAGTATTTT. This sequence encodes CATSDPGQGGTDTQYF.